The source of this T cell receptor (beta chain) is a study of blood T cell repertoires in COVID-19. Overall study: Collection of acute and convalescent COVID-19 samples took place in the United States, Italy and Spain. PBMCs, B-cell-depleted T cells, or T cells were the source of the cDNA or gDNA that made up the material.

Authors' processing steps: Amplified reference gene primers provided the basis for estimating nucleated cell counts. The data were produced by immunoSEQ multiplex PCR, yet TCRdb's version contains in-frame clones alone and is incomplete. V and J calls and clone size come straight from that table; D and trimming were deduced from the DNA. The sample contains 300,000 or so clones, around 88% of which appear only once. This clone was detected only a few times. This CDR3 is 16 amino acids long. Germline loops: CDR1 MNHNS, CDR2 SASEGT. J lost 7 bases, V lost 1 base, and 12 bases had no gene match. This chain connects TRBV6-1 to TRBJ2-7, with TRBD2 matching over 8 bases. The clonotype comes from a woman between 50 and 59 years old with acute or convalescent COVID-19. The sequenced material came from peripheral blood. The CDR3 DNA follows: TGTGCCAGCAGTGAAGTCTTAGCGGGGACGGAGTCGGAGCAGTACTTC. This gives the protein CASSEVLAGTESEQYF.